This T cell receptor (beta chain) was identified during a study of blood T cell repertoires in COVID-19. Study at large: The origin of the acute and convalescent COVID-19 samples was the United States, Italy and Spain. PBMCs, B-cell-depleted T cells, or T cells provided the cDNA or gDNA that made up the material.

In the source study's methods: Amplification of reference gene primers provided the estimated nucleated cell counts. Repertoires were generated with immunoSEQ multiplex PCR, while TCRdb's copy carries only in-frame clones and drops some. V, J and clone size were drawn from that table, and D and trimming were deduced from the DNA. The table records almost 350,000 clones, around nine tenths of them present only once. Those enrolled in Seattle joined during active infection and were followed longitudinally afterward. Germline V gene lookup returns CDR1 WNHNN and CDR2 SYGVQD (reference sequence). The CDR3 contains 13 residues. V was pared by 8 bases and J by 4 bases, with 14 bases between.

The V gene is TRBV10-1, the J gene TRBJ1-1; D possibly corresponds to TRBD1 (5 bases). The origin of this receptor is a woman between 55 and 75 years old with COVID-19, enrolled during active disease. Sequencing was performed on peripheral blood. DNA of the CDR3: TGCGCCAGCCCTCGGGAGGGGAGCACTGAAGCTTTCTTT. Protein: CASPREGSTEAFF.